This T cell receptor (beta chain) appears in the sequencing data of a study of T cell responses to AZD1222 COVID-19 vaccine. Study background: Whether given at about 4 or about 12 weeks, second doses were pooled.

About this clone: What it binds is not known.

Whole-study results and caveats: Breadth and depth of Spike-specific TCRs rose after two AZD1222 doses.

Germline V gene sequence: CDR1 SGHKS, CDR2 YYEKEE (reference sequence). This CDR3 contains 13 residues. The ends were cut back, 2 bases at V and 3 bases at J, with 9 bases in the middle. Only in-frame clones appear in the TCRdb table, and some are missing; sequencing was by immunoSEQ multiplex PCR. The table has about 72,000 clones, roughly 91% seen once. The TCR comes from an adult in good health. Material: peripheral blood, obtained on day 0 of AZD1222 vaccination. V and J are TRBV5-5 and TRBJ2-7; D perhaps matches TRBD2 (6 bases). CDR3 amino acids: CASSFPGDYEQYF. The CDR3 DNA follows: TGTGCCAGCAGCTTCCCGGGGGACTACGAGCAGTACTTC.